The TCR beta chain described here comes from a study of blood T cells in healthy people across ages. Aged about 6 to 100, donors were systemically healthy Caucasians from Russia. The germline V gene has CDR1 KGHDR and CDR2 SFDVKD. This CDR3 is built from 16 residues. J gave up 2 bases and V 3 bases, and 3 bases lay outside the gene matches. For the second PCR, which ran for about 7 to 11 cycles, a sample-barcoded 5' primer and a J-beta primer mix were used. Via MiXCR, TCRdb re-called the 5' RACE reads, giving one row per CDR3 protein. Among 1.8 million or so distinct CDR3 sequences listed, more than 35% were seen once.

The sequencing sample was made of blood. This clonotype was sampled from a human donor in good health. The chain carries TRBV24-1 and TRBJ2-3, with 11 bases aligning to TRBD2. The CDR3 DNA is TGTGCCACCAGTGATACGACTAGCGGGATCACAGATACGCAGTATTTT. It encodes CATSDTTSGITDTQYF.